This T cell receptor (beta chain) was sequenced for a study of CD4 and CD8 cells across lung adenocarcinoma regions. The CDR3 has 16 residues. In germline, CDR1 is SGHRS, CDR2 YFSETQ. Deletions cut 4 bases from V and 2 bases from J, with 13 bases between. TCRdb reprocessed the PCR reads via MiXCR and lists one record per CDR3 protein. This sample has approximately 12,000 distinct CDR3 sequences, with 56% found just once. The patients had localized lung adenocarcinoma, a non-small cell subtype. This clonotype was seen a few times. The sample consisted of CD8+ T cells from the margin of a lung tumor. The rearrangement joins TRBV5-1 to TRBJ2-6; D is unresolved. The receptor comes from a female donor with lung adenocarcinoma. The CD4 and CD8 labels of this study may be unreliable. The CDR3, as DNA: TGCGCCAGCAGCATCGGGTATACGGCTGGGGCCAACGTCCTGACTTTC. This translates into CASSIGYTAGANVLTF.